This is a list of T cell receptor beta chains from one sample in a study of tumor-infiltrating lymphocytes in primary liver carcinoma. MiXCR, applied by TCRdb to the multiplex PCR reads, yields one record per CDR3 protein. The repertoire includes 250,000 to 350,000 distinct CDR3 sequences, around three fifths of them detected once, and about a sixth sits in the top ten. Sequencing was carried out using peripheral blood. These receptors were taken from a woman between 25 and 40 years old with primary liver carcinoma and hepatitis B virus infection. The CDR3 runs from the conserved cysteine through the conserved F or W. The D gene is left open where the match is weak. The size of a clone is reported for some rows only, either as once, few or many, or as a class for expanded clones.

TRBJ2-1 TRBD2 TRBV10-2 few TGCGCCAGCAGATCCGCGGGGGGAGGCTACAATGAGCAGTTCTTC CASRSAGGGYNEQFF
TRBJ2-5 NA TRBV6-1 NA TGTGCCAGCAGTGGACGGGGACTCGCGCTCCAAGAGACCCAGTACTTC CASSGRGLALQETQYF
TRBJ2-3 NA TRBV6-1 NA TGTGCCAGCAGTTACCACGTGGGGGTTGCCACAGATACGCAGTATTTT CASSYHVGVATDTQYF
TRBJ1-2 NA TRBV29-1 NA TGCAGCGTTGAAGATTTCGCAGGGGAATACTATGGCTACACCTTC CSVEDFAGEYYGYTF
TRBJ2-7 NA TRBV11-3 NA TGTGTTCGCCTCCGGATCCGGGGGATCTACGAGCAGTACTTC CVRLRIRGIYEQYF
TRBJ2-1 NA TRBV11-3 NA TGCGCCAGCAGCTTAGTGGATTTCACCTACAATGAGTGGTTCTTC CASSLVDFTYNEWFF
TRBJ2-1 TRBD2 TRBV11-3 many TGTGCCAGCAGCCTATCCGTAGCGGGAGGTCGCAATGAGCAGTTCTTC CASSLSVAGGRNEQFF
TRBJ2-3 TRBD1 TRBV5-6 NA TGTGCCAGCAGCTTGGGGGGACAGGGTCCAGATACGCAGTATTTT CASSLGGQGPDTQYF
TRBJ2-7 NA TRBV11-2 NA TGTGTCAGCAGCTGGACGGACATCCTATCCTACGAGCAGTACTTC CVSSWTDILSYEQYF
TRBJ2-7 TRBD2 TRBV4-3 NA TGCGCCAGCAGCCAAGATTGGACTAGCACCTCCTGCGAGCAGTATTTC CASSQDWTSTSCEQYF
TRBJ2-7 NA TRBV28 NA TGTGCCAGCGGTCTAAGGGGAATGCAGTACTTC CASGLRGMQYF
TRBJ2-5 NA TRBV6-2/TRBV6-3 NA TGTGCCAGCAGTTCCGGACAGAGACGAGAGACCCAGTACTTC CASSSGQRRETQYF
TRBJ2-1 NA TRBV4-3 many TGCGCCAGCAGCCAAGAGGGCTTCAACTACAATGAGCAGTTCTTC CASSQEGFNYNEQFF
TRBJ2-1 NA TRBV6-6 few TGTGCCAGCAGTCCTCAGTCCTACAATGAGCAGTTCTTC CASSPQSYNEQFF
TRBJ2-1 NA TRBV6-2/TRBV6-3 once TGTGCCAGCAGTTACCTCCTTACAGGGCTGCAGAGCTCCTACAATGAGCAGTTCTTC CASSYLLTGLQSSYNEQFF
TRBJ1-6 NA TRBV7-9 NA TGTGCCAGCAGCTTCCGGGCCGCCAATTCACCCCTCCACTTT CASSFRAANSPLHF
TRBJ2-7 TRBD1 TRBV12-3/TRBV12-4 NA TGTGCCAGCAGCCTCCGGGACAGGGACTACGAGCAGTACTTC CASSLRDRDYEQYF
TRBJ2-1 NA TRBV28 NA TGTGCCAGCAGTTCACACAGGGCCCCCTACAATGATCTGTTCTTC CASSSHRAPYNDLFF
TRBJ2-1 NA TRBV4-2 NA TGTGCCGTCCGGGACGGACTCTACAATGAGCAGTTCTTC CAVRDGLYNEQFF
TRBJ2-3 TRBD2 TRBV6-5 NA TGTGCCAGCAGTTACTGGGGGGGGACTAGCGGGTCAGATACGCAGTATTTT CASSYWGGTSGSDTQYF
TRBJ2-1 NA TRBV6-1 NA TGTGCCAGCACCCTCCGGGGCTCCGGAGGGGGCGGTGAGCAGTTATTC CASTLRGSGGGGEQLF
TRBJ2-5 NA TRBV11-2 NA TGTACCAGCAGCTTAGATGGGGGCGTAGGGACCCAGTACTTC CTSSLDGGVGTQYF